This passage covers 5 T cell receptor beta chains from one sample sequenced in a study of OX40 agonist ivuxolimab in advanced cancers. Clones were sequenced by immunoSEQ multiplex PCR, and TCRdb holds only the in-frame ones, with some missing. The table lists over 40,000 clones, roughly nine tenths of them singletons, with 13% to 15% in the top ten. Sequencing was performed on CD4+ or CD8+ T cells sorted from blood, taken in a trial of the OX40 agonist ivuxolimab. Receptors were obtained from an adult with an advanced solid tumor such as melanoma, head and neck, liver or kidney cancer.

This chain's CDR3 is CASSEVRLTPYNEQFF. Written as DNA, the CDR3 is TGCGCCAGCAGTGAGGTGCGACTTACACCGTACAATGAGCAGTTCTTC. This chain links TRBV10-2 with TRBJ2-1; unclear D gene. Germline loops: CDR1 WSHSY, CDR2 SAAADI. The CDR3 totals 16 residues. V lost 2 bases, J lost 4 bases, and 15 bases lay in between.

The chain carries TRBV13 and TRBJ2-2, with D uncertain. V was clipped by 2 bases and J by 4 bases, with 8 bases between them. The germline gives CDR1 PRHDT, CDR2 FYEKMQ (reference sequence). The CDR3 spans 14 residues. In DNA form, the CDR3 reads TGTGCCAGCAGCTTAATTGTGGTCACCGGGGAGCTGTTTTTT. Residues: CASSLIVVTGELFF.

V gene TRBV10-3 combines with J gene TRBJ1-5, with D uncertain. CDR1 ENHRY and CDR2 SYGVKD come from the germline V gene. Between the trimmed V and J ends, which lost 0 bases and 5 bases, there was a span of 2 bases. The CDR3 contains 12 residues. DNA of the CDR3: TGTGCCATCAGTGAGTCTTATCAGCCCCAGCATTTT. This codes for CAISESYQPQHF.

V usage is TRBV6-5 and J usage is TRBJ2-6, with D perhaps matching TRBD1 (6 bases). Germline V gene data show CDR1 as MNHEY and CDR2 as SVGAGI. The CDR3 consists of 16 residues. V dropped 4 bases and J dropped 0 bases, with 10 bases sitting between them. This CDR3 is CASSFTGLSGANVLTF. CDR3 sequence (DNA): TGTGCCAGCAGTTTCACAGGGCTCTCTGGGGCCAACGTCCTGACTTTC.

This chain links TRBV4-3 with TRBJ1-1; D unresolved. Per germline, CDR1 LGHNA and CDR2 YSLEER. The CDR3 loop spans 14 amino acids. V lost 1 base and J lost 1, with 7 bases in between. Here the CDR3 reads CASSQAAENTEAFF. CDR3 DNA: TGCGCCAGCAGCCAAGCGGCGGAGAACACTGAAGCTTTCTTT.